The 31 T cell receptor beta chains in this list originate from one sample, sequenced in a study of T cell changes during pregnancy in multiple sclerosis. The assay was immunoSEQ multiplex PCR, and TCRdb's table has in-frame clones only and misses some. The data hold approximately 90,000 clones, with approximately 94% observed a single time. Material: peripheral blood, obtained in the third trimester of pregnancy. The source of these receptors is a female donor with multiple sclerosis, enrolled in a pregnancy study.

In this sample, this clone turned up a few times. The chain has TRBV10-1 and TRBJ1-2; the match to TRBD1 covers 9 bases. Germline-derived CDR1 and CDR2 are WNHNN and SYGVQD (reference sequence). V shed 3 bases and J 9 bases; nucleotides not matched to a gene: 2. The CDR3 spans 12 residues. This chain's CDR3 is CASSEGTGSYTF. The CDR3 DNA reads TGCGCCAGCAGTGAAGGGACAGGGAGCTACACCTTC.

The V and J genes are TRBV27 and TRBJ2-2, with D hard to call. The CDR3 length is 12 residues. Trimming took 3 bases from V and 4 from J, leaving 3 bases between them. The germline V gene encodes CDR1 MNHEY and CDR2 SMNVEV (reference sequence). The CDR3 protein is CASSFLTGELFF. In nucleotides, the CDR3 is TGTGCCAGCAGTTTTCTCACCGGGGAGCTGTTTTTT.

This CDR3 is CASSESLPYEQYF. The DNA of the CDR3 is TGTGCCAGCAGTGAAAGCCTGCCCTACGAGCAGTACTTC. The V call is TRBV6-1, the J call TRBJ2-7, with D uncertain. Germline loops: CDR1 MNHNS, CDR2 SASEGT. The CDR3 totals 13 residues. Trimming removed 2 bases at V and 2 bases at J, with 7 bases between.

This rearrangement joins TRBV19 to TRBJ2-1; 7 positions match TRBD2. Germline assignment: CDR1 LNHDA and CDR2 SQIVND (reference sequence). Trimming took 6 bases from V and 5 from J; bases not matched to a gene: 7. This CDR3 comprises 14 residues. The CDR3 nucleotides are TGTGCCAGTAGCTGGGGGGGACTCCACAATGAGCAGTTCTTC. As protein: CASSWGGLHNEQFF.

The rearrangement links TRBV28 to TRBJ2-7; 14 nucleotides match TRBD2. V lost 4 bases and J lost 7; bases outside the gene matches: 15. The CDR3 covers 18 residues. Germline V lookup: CDR1 MDHEN, CDR2 SYDVKM. CDR3 amino acids: CASSSPTSGRARGGEQYF. CDR3 sequence (DNA): TGTGCCAGCAGTTCGCCGACTAGCGGGAGGGCCCGGGGGGGGGAGCAGTACTTC.

CDR3 bases: TGTGCCAGCAGTGGGGCCTCTGAGACGCAGTATTTT. Translating gives CASSGASETQYF. The chain links TRBV27 to TRBJ2-3; perhaps TRBD1 as D (5 bases). The V gene's germline CDR1 is MNHEY and CDR2 SMNVEV (reference sequence). This CDR3 region has 12 residues. The ends were cut back, 5 bases at V and 9 bases at J, with 12 bases in the middle.

V and J are TRBV11-2 and TRBJ2-1; 9 nucleotides match TRBD1. J lost 7 bases, V lost 3 bases, and 10 bases had no gene match. Germline CDR1 reads SGHAT; CDR2 reads FQNNGV. CDR3 length: 16 amino acids. In DNA, the CDR3 is TGTGCCAGCAGCTTCAACCGGGACAGGGTAAATAATGAGCAGTTCTTC. It codes for CASSFNRDRVNNEQFF.

This chain connects TRBV11-2 to TRBJ2-7; possibly TRBD2 for D (7 bases). There are 14 residues in the CDR3. Looked up from germline, CDR1 is SGHAT and CDR2 is FQNNGV. V lost 3 bases and J 3 bases, leaving 12 bases between the germline ends. CDR3 residues: CASSFHGGLYEQYF. CDR3 sequence (DNA): TGTGCCAGCAGCTTCCACGGGGGGCTCTACGAGCAGTACTTC.

The chain combines TRBV27 with TRBJ2-7, with D maybe TRBD1 (6 bases). The germline V and J ends were trimmed by 6 bases and 5 bases, with 20 bases remaining between them. Germline assignment: CDR1 MNHEY and CDR2 SMNVEV (reference sequence). CDR3 size: 15 residues. CDR3 coding DNA: TGTGCCAGCAGGCGATACGGGCAGGGGAGCAACGAGCAGTACTTC. Translating gives CASRRYGQGSNEQYF.

This clone was counted a single time. The rearrangement uses TRBV6-1 and TRBJ2-1; TRBD2 matches at 7 bases. The CDR3 is 15 amino acids. Trimming took 6 bases from V and 9 from J; bases not matched to a gene: 14. Germline CDR1 MNHNS, CDR2 SASEGT. CDR3 bases: TGTGCCAGCAGCCTCACTAGCGCTACGACGACTGAGCAGTTCTTC. This translates into CASSLTSATTTEQFF.

This clone was recorded once. The V gene is TRBV27, the J gene TRBJ2-1; 9 nucleotides match TRBD2. There are 15 residues in the CDR3. From germline, CDR1 is MNHEY and CDR2 SMNVEV (reference sequence). V trimming: 3 bases; J trimming: 4 bases; junction bases outside the gene matches: 4. The DNA of the CDR3 is TGTGCCAGCAGTTTGGCTAGCGGGATTTACAATGAGCAGTTCTTC. Residues: CASSLASGIYNEQFF.

V usage is TRBV12-5 and J usage is TRBJ2-7, with D possibly matching TRBD2 (6 bases). This CDR3 has 15 amino acids. Germline V CDR1 and CDR2: LGHNT, FRNRAP. V dropped 6 bases and J dropped 0 bases, with 15 bases sitting between them. CDR3 loop: CASGRQAGLSYEQYF. The CDR3 nucleotides read TGTGCTAGTGGGCGCCAGGCGGGACTCTCCTACGAGCAGTACTTC.

This clone was picked up one time. V and J are TRBV7-3 and TRBJ2-5; 8 bases are a match to TRBD2. Per the germline V gene, CDR1 is SGHTA and CDR2 is FQGTGA. The CDR3 contains 16 residues. The junction had 13 bases not matched to a gene; V was cut back by 5 bases and J by 5 bases. The CDR3 DNA reads TGTGCCAGCAGCCCCCTTCCGGGACTAGAACCGGAGACCCAGTACTTC. The encoded protein is CASSPLPGLEPETQYF.

The chain uses TRBV5-1 and TRBJ2-7; a possible D gene is TRBD1 (6 bases). V was pared by 4 bases and J by 3 bases, with 11 bases between. The CDR3 has 13 amino acids. Germline-derived CDR1 and CDR2 are SGHRS and YFSETQ. The CDR3 DNA follows: TGCGCCAGCAGCCGGGACAACGACTACGAGCAGTACTTC. This gives the protein CASSRDNDYEQYF.

The gene calls are TRBV6-1 and TRBJ2-3; D remains ambiguous. The germline CDR1 and CDR2 sequences are MNHNS and SASEGT. V was clipped by 5 bases and J by 4 bases, with 10 bases between them. CDR3 length equals 13 residues. CDR3 DNA sequence: TGTGCCAGCAGTCTTATTAGTCCAGATACGCAGTATTTT. Translation: CASSLISPDTQYF.

This clone came up a few times. The V gene is TRBV19, the J gene TRBJ1-5; D perhaps matches TRBD1 (5 bases). V was shortened by 5 bases and J by 6 bases, with 11 bases between the two germline ends. Germline loops: CDR1 LNHDA, CDR2 SQIVND (reference sequence). The length of the CDR3 is 13 residues. For the CDR3, the DNA is TGTGCCAGTAGTGTGGGGGGAGGTCAGCCCCAGCATTTT. This translates into CASSVGGGQPQHF.

The V and J genes are TRBV2 and TRBJ2-7, with 7 nucleotides matching TRBD2. The CDR3 consists of 13 residues. Germline CDR1 is SNHLY and CDR2 is FYNNEI. V lost 6 bases to trimming and J lost 6 bases; unmatched junction nucleotides: 8. The CDR3: CASRPTSVGEQYF. The DNA of the CDR3 is TGTGCCAGCAGGCCTACTAGCGTTGGCGAGCAGTACTTC.

The chain joins TRBV4-1 to TRBJ2-7, with 13 bases fitting TRBD2. Germline CDR1 is MGHRA and CDR2 is YSYEKL. The V segment lost 0 bases and the J segment 8 bases; nucleotides outside the gene matches: 4. The CDR3 runs to 15 residues. In DNA, the CDR3 is TGCGCCAGCAGCCAAGATACACTAGCGGGAGGGCAGCAGTACTTC. It encodes CASSQDTLAGGQQYF.

The chain has TRBV11-2 and TRBJ1-1; D not certain. This CDR3 contains 14 residues. Germline assignment: CDR1 SGHAT and CDR2 FQNNGV. Trimming removed 4 bases at V and 6 bases at J, with 15 bases between. As DNA, the CDR3 is TGTGCCAGCAGCTCCGGGTTTGTCTCGCCTGAAGCTTTCTTT. Translation: CASSSGFVSPEAFF. Supplemented by reference TRBV11-2 and TRBJ1-1, the full variable domain reads EAGVAQSPRYKIIEKRQSVAFWCNPISGHATLYWYQQILGQGPKLLIQFQNNGVVDDSQLPKDRFSAERLKGVDSTLKIQPAKLEDSAVYLCASSSGFVSPEAFFGQGTRLTVV.

V usage is TRBV30 and J usage is TRBJ2-7; a possible D gene is TRBD2 (7 bases). The V and J ends lost 0 bases and 5 bases respectively, with 20 bases between them. The CDR3 loop spans 16 amino acids. Per germline, CDR1 GTSNPN and CDR2 SVGIG (reference sequence). The CDR3: CAWSVWGGRTINEQYF. The CDR3 bases are TGTGCCTGGAGTGTATGGGGGGGGCGGACTATCAACGAGCAGTACTTC.

This clone was counted between two and nine times. The V and J genes are TRBV28 and TRBJ1-2; no firm D call. CDR1 and CDR2 from the germline V gene are MDHEN and SYDVKM. V lost 3 bases and J 6 bases, leaving 17 bases between the germline ends. There are 15 residues in the CDR3. The DNA of the CDR3 is TGTGCCAGCAGTTTCGTCAGCCTGGAGCGGCATGGCTACACCTTC. Translated: CASSFVSLERHGYTF.

This rearrangement joins TRBV6-1 to TRBJ2-1; TRBD1 agrees at 9 bases. The CDR3 spans 15 residues. Germline V gives CDR1 MNHNS, CDR2 SASEGT. With V trimmed by 8 bases and J by 4 bases, 9 bases remained unmatched. This chain's CDR3 is CASRPRTGVYNEQFF. CDR3 DNA: TGTGCCAGCCGCCCTCGGACAGGGGTTTACAATGAGCAGTTCTTC.

The chain is built from TRBV4-1 and TRBJ2-7; D is possibly TRBD2 (5 bases). Trimming took off 4 bases at V and 3 bases at J, with 16 bases between the two ends. The CDR3 runs 15 residues. The germline V gene encodes CDR1 MGHRA and CDR2 YSYEKL. DNA of the CDR3: TGCGCCAGCAGCCCCCTGGCGGAGGCAAGCTACGAGCAGTACTTC. Its protein product is CASSPLAEASYEQYF.

The chain links TRBV5-4 to TRBJ2-7; D might be TRBD2 (7 bases). With 0 bases removed from V and 6 bases from J, the gap between germline ends came to 31 bases. From germline, CDR1 is SGHNT and CDR2 YYREEE (reference sequence). The length of the CDR3 is 20 residues. The DNA of the CDR3 is TGTGCCAGCAGCTTGGAGGGGGGGAGCACCCCCGGTCGGCCCCTACTCGAGCAGTACTTC. The encoded protein is CASSLEGGSTPGRPLLEQYF.

The V gene is TRBV27, the J gene TRBJ2-3, with D possibly TRBD1 on 6 matching bases. The CDR3 has 16 residues. Germline V lookup: CDR1 MNHEY, CDR2 SMNVEV (reference sequence). The germline V and J ends were trimmed by 0 bases and 1 base, with 11 bases remaining between them. The CDR3, as DNA: TGTGCCAGCAGTTTATCAGGGGGTCTAGGCACAGATACGCAGTATTTT. Residues: CASSLSGGLGTDTQYF.

V gene TRBV27 combines with J gene TRBJ2-2; D possibly corresponds to TRBD2 (5 bases). The V end was cut by 7 bases, the J end by 1 base, with 16 bases between. The CDR3 loop spans 16 amino acids. CDR1 is MNHEY and CDR2 is SMNVEV in the germline V gene (reference sequence). The CDR3 coding sequence is TGTGCCAGCACACCCAAAAGCGGAATGAACACCGGGGAGCTGTTTTTT. This translates into CASTPKSGMNTGELFF.

This chain joins TRBV19 and TRBJ2-2, with 7 bases fitting TRBD1. The CDR3 totals 17 residues. The V and J ends lost 3 bases and 0 bases, in that order; junction bases with no gene match: 7. In germline, CDR1 is LNHDA, CDR2 SQIVND (reference sequence). This chain's CDR3 is CASSILRTGPNTGELFF. CDR3 bases: TGTGCCAGTAGTATTCTTCGGACAGGACCGAACACCGGGGAGCTGTTTTTT.

The rearrangement uses TRBV6-5 and TRBJ1-3; D is uncertain. The CDR3 length is 11 residues. V gave up 8 bases and J gave up 3 bases, with 5 bases separating them. Germline V lookup: CDR1 MNHEY, CDR2 SVGAGI. The CDR3 is CASRVGNTIYF. In nucleotides, the CDR3 is TGTGCCAGCCGGGTTGGAAACACCATATATTTT.

The chain combines TRBV6-5 with TRBJ2-3; D gene unclear. V was cut by 1 base and J by 4 bases, with 12 bases left in between. The CDR3 runs 15 residues. Germline lookup yields CDR1 MNHEY and CDR2 SVGAGI. CDR3 in DNA: TGTGCCAGCAGTTACTTACCGATCGGAGCAGATACGCAGTATTTT. Translation gives CASSYLPIGADTQYF.

This clone showed up just once. The chain joins TRBV30 to TRBJ2-1; 8 bases map to TRBD1. The CDR3 is 15 residues long. From germline, CDR1 is GTSNPN and CDR2 SVGIG (reference sequence). J gave up 3 bases and V 1 base, and 5 bases lay outside the gene matches. The CDR3 nucleotides read TGTGCCTGGAGTGAGGGACAGGTCCTCTACAATGAGCAGTTCTTC. Translated: CAWSEGQVLYNEQFF.

The chain couples TRBV7-2 to TRBJ1-2, with D maybe TRBD1 (6 bases). Trimming cost V 3 bases and J 2 bases, with 22 bases left between them. This CDR3 is built from 18 residues. Germline V gene lookup returns CDR1 SGHTA and CDR2 FQGNSA. The CDR3 nucleotides are TGTGCCAGCAGCTTTTTCGACAGGTTTTCACTCTCCAACTATGGCTACACCTTC. The encoded protein is CASSFFDRFSLSNYGYTF.